Following are 29 T cell receptor beta chains from one sample sequenced in a study of cytomegalovirus exposure and HLA in healthy donors. The PCR had 60 Vbeta and 13 Jbeta primers. Generated by immunoSEQ multiplex PCR, the TCRdb table keeps only in-frame clones and is missing some. Of approximately 140,000 clones listed, approximately 70% are singletons. Sequencing was done on a sample of PBMCs. All receptors come from a woman aged 60-75 years in good health and CMV-seropositive.

V and J are TRBV2 and TRBJ2-6, with 8 bases that match TRBD1. This CDR3 is 17 amino acids long. Germline values: CDR1 SNHLY, CDR2 FYNNEI. Trimming cost V 2 bases and J 0 bases; bases outside gene matches: 3. CDR3 in amino acids: CASSEFGTGSGANVLTF. For the CDR3, the DNA is TGTGCCAGCAGTGAATTTGGGACAGGCTCTGGGGCCAACGTCCTGACTTTC. Variable domain in full (rest from reference TRBV2 and TRBJ2-6): EPEVTQTPSHQVTQMGQEVILRCVPISNHLYFYWYRQILGQKVEFLVSFYNNEISEKSEIFDDQFSVERPDGSNFTLKIRSTKLEDSAMYFCASSEFGTGSGANVLTFGAGSRLTVL.

This clone was seen many times. This chain connects TRBV11-3 to TRBJ2-2; 14 bases agree with TRBD2. Germline values: CDR1 SGHNT, CDR2 YENEEA. V lost 4 bases, J lost 8 bases, and 6 bases stayed unmatched. This CDR3 contains 16 residues. The CDR3 coding sequence is TGTGCCAGCAGCTCCGGGACTAGCGGGGGCGGAGGGGAGCTGTTTTTT. Protein product: CASSSGTSGGGGELFF.

V and J are TRBV2 and TRBJ2-7; TRBD1 might be the D (6 bases). Germline V gene sequence: CDR1 SNHLY, CDR2 FYNNEI. The CDR3 length is 13 residues. Trimming pared 6 bases from V and 3 bases from J, leaving 12 bases between. In DNA form, the CDR3 reads TGTGCCAGCAGCTCAGGGGTAAGCTACGAGCAGTACTTC. It encodes CASSSGVSYEQYF.

J is TRBJ1-5 and V is TRBV6-6; 7 bases line up with TRBD1. CDR3 size: 15 residues. Germline V gene data show CDR1 as MNHNY and CDR2 as SVGAGI (reference sequence). V shed 6 bases, J shed 2 bases, and the junction held 7 bases outside the gene matches. The CDR3 nucleotides are TGTGCCAGCAGAAAAGGGGGCCCCGGCAATCAGCCCCAGCATTTT. Protein sequence: CASRKGGPGNQPQHF.

This clone appeared once. CDR3 region: CASRWDREGYTF. The CDR3 DNA follows: TGCGCCAGCAGATGGGACAGGGAAGGCTACACCTTC. The chain links TRBV5-1 to TRBJ1-2; 9 bases match TRBD1. Trimming cost V 5 bases and J 8 bases; bases outside gene matches: 4. The CDR3 runs 12 residues. Germline V gene sequence: CDR1 SGHRS, CDR2 YFSETQ.

V and J are TRBV5-1 and TRBJ2-3; TRBD1 might be the D (5 bases). CDR3 length equals 16 residues. Trimming removed 2 bases from V and 1 base from J, with 14 bases in between. Germline CDR1 is SGHRS and CDR2 is YFSETQ. The CDR3 DNA reads TGCGCCAGCAGCTTCCTCGGACAATCACGCACAGATACGCAGTATTTT. This gives the protein CASSFLGQSRTDTQYF. The whole variable domain, remainder taken from reference TRBV5-1 and TRBJ2-3, is KAGVTQTPRYLIKTRGQQVTLSCSPISGHRSVSWYQQTPGQGLQFLFEYFSETQRNKGNFPGRFSGRQFSNSRSEMNVSTLELGDSALYLCASSFLGQSRTDTQYFGPGTRLTVL.

This clone was found a few times. The V gene is TRBV27, the J gene TRBJ2-2; a possible D gene is TRBD1 (5 bases). Germline values: CDR1 MNHEY, CDR2 SMNVEV (reference sequence). V lost 0 bases and J 2 bases, leaving 10 bases between the germline ends. The CDR3 has 16 residues. The CDR3 sequence is CASSLSGRANTGELFF. CDR3 coding DNA: TGTGCCAGCAGTTTATCGGGCAGGGCTAACACCGGGGAGCTGTTTTTT.

This clone appeared a single time. This rearrangement joins TRBV7-3 to TRBJ2-1; 7 positions agree with TRBD1. Germline trimming cut 7 bases from V and 0 bases from J; bases unmatched to any gene: 9. Germline values: CDR1 SGHTA, CDR2 FQGTGA. The CDR3 extends over 16 amino acids. The CDR3 sequence is CASTEGGVSSYNEQFF. For the CDR3, the DNA is TGTGCCAGCACCGAAGGGGGCGTTAGCTCCTACAATGAGCAGTTCTTC.

The chain is built from TRBV13 and TRBJ2-4; 11 bases agree with TRBD2. V lost 5 bases to trimming and J lost 4 bases; unmatched junction nucleotides: 10. The CDR3 totals 17 residues. Germline lookup yields CDR1 PRHDT and CDR2 FYEKMQ (reference sequence). CDR3 nucleotides: TGTGCCAGCAGCCCCCAGGGACTAGCGGAGCTAAAAAACATTCAGTACTTC. Amino acids: CASSPQGLAELKNIQYF.

The rearrangement uses TRBV6-5 and TRBJ2-1, with 8 bases fitting TRBD1. Germline loops: CDR1 MNHEY, CDR2 SVGAGI. There are 12 residues in the CDR3. Germline trimming cut 7 bases from V and 9 bases from J; bases unmatched to any gene: 5. As DNA, the CDR3 is TGTGCCAGCACCCCCGGACAGGGTGAGCAGTTCTTC. Its protein is CASTPGQGEQFF.

The chain uses TRBV12-5 and TRBJ1-2; D gene uncertain. This CDR3 has 12 residues. Trimming removed 2 bases from V and 3 bases from J, with 4 bases in between. CDR1 is LGHNT, CDR2 FRNRAP, per germline. The CDR3 bases are TGTGCTAGTGGTTTGCCGGACTATGGCTACACCTTC. It encodes CASGLPDYGYTF.

The V call is TRBV5-1, the J call TRBJ2-2; possible D gene TRBD2, 6 bases. Trimming left V 1 base short and J 4 bases short, with 14 bases between. CDR3 size: 16 residues. Germline V gene lookup returns CDR1 SGHRS and CDR2 YFSETQ. CDR3 in amino acids: CASSLTGGIGTGELFF. CDR3 nucleotide sequence: TGCGCCAGCAGCTTGACCGGAGGGATAGGCACCGGGGAGCTGTTTTTT. Full variable domain (missing parts from reference TRBV5-1 and TRBJ2-2): KAGVTQTPRYLIKTRGQQVTLSCSPISGHRSVSWYQQTPGQGLQFLFEYFSETQRNKGNFPGRFSGRQFSNSRSEMNVSTLELGDSALYLCASSLTGGIGTGELFFGEGSRLTVL.

This clone has only a few counts. The chain couples TRBV19 to TRBJ1-2, with TRBD1 identical over 8 bases. The J segment lost 3 bases and the V segment lost 10 bases, leaving 13 bases of the junction unmatched. Germline V CDR1 and CDR2: LNHDA, SQIVND (reference sequence). The CDR3 sequence is 15 residues long. The DNA for the CDR3 is TGTGCCACCCCCCTTCTGGACAGGGCCCACTATGGCTACACCTTC. Translation gives CATPLLDRAHYGYTF.

The chain's CDR3 is CATSTRDRVDANYGYTF. Here the CDR3 DNA reads TGTGCCACCAGCACTCGGGACAGGGTTGATGCTAACTATGGCTACACCTTC. The chain has TRBV15 and TRBJ1-2; 9 nucleotides align to TRBD1. The CDR3 consists of 17 residues. Trimming at V came to 4 bases and at J to 0 bases, leaving 9 bases not matched to a gene. Germline CDR1 reads LNHNV; CDR2 reads YYDKDF (reference sequence).

This chain links TRBV4-1 with TRBJ1-1; weak D call: TRBD1 (6 bases). Between the trimmed V and J ends, which lost 2 bases and 4 bases, there was a span of 17 bases. The CDR3 runs 16 residues. The V gene's germline CDR1 is MGHRA and CDR2 YSYEKL. CDR3 region: CASSQLGVTGFTEAFF. CDR3 DNA sequence: TGCGCCAGCAGCCAATTGGGGGTTACAGGGTTCACTGAAGCTTTCTTT.

The chain joins TRBV18 to TRBJ2-2; D not certain. Trimming shortened V by 6 bases and J by 4 bases, and 6 bases separated the two germline ends. This CDR3 comprises 12 residues. CDR1 and CDR2 from the germline V gene are KGHSH and LQKENI. CDR3 nucleotides: TGTGCCAGCTCGCGGCCCACCGGGGAGCTGTTTTTT. As protein: CASSRPTGELFF.

This clone has a single count. This chain joins TRBV5-1 and TRBJ1-1, with a possible D match to TRBD1 (5 bases). Per the germline V gene, CDR1 is SGHRS and CDR2 is YFSETQ. CDR3 length: 14 residues. Trimming cost V 0 bases and J 6 bases, with 12 bases left between them. The CDR3 DNA sequence: TGCGCCAGCAGCTTGGCCCAGGGATTGGCTGAAGCTTTCTTT. The encoded protein is CASSLAQGLAEAFF.

V and J are TRBV29-1 and TRBJ2-7; 9 bases map to TRBD1. Trimming cost V 7 bases and J 7 bases; bases outside gene matches: 11. The CDR3 runs to 13 residues. Germline loops: CDR1 SQVTM, CDR2 ANQGSEA. CDR3 sequence: CSALGQGKDEQYF. In DNA form, the CDR3 reads TGCAGCGCCCTGGGACAGGGAAAAGATGAGCAGTACTTC.

This clone was observed a handful of times. The chain is built from TRBV21-1 and TRBJ2-3; the table's D call, TRBD1, was not checked against the DNA. TRBV21-1 is shown as a pseudogene. There are 14 residues in the CDR3. DNA of the CDR3: TGTGCCAGCAGCGTCCGGGACAGGGGTGATACGCAGTATTTT. This encodes CASSVRDRGDTQYF.

V and J are TRBV7-6 and TRBJ1-3; a weak D match, TRBD1 (6 bases). The CDR3 length is 15 residues. Germline-derived CDR1 and CDR2 are SGHVS and FNYEAQ. V lost 5 bases and J lost 4, with 15 bases in between. CDR3 in DNA: TGTGCCAGCAGCATAAGGGCAGGGGACGGAAACACCATATATTTT. Translation: CASSIRAGDGNTIYF. Using reference TRBV7-6 and TRBJ1-3 for the parts outside the CDR3, the full variable domain is GAGVSQSPRYKVTKRGQDVALRCDPISGHVSLYWYRQALGQGPEFLTYFNYEAQQDKSGLPNDRFSAERPEGSISTLTIQRTEQRDSAMYRCASSIRAGDGNTIYFGEGSWLTVV.

This rearrangement joins TRBV6-6 to TRBJ2-4; 7 bases map to TRBD2. The CDR3 spans 14 residues. The V segment lost 0 bases and the J segment 11 bases; nucleotides outside the gene matches: 7. The germline V gene encodes CDR1 MNHNY and CDR2 SVGAGI (reference sequence). CDR3 sequence (DNA): TGTGCCAGCAGTTACTCCTTTACGGGGGGACTTCAGTACTTC. Its protein is CASSYSFTGGLQYF.

The V call is TRBV27, the J call TRBJ2-4; D gene uncertain. The CDR3 sequence is 16 residues long. With 6 bases removed from V and 1 base from J, the gap between germline ends came to 16 bases. CDR1 and CDR2 from the germline V gene are MNHEY and SMNVEV (reference sequence). The CDR3 bases are TGTGCCAGCAGCCCCCTTTACAGTATCGCCAAAAACATTCAGTACTTC. Its protein product is CASSPLYSIAKNIQYF.

This clone was found once. The chain couples TRBV9 to TRBJ2-1; possibly TRBD1 for D (6 bases). Germline V CDR1 and CDR2: SGDLS, YYNGEE. The CDR3 extends over 16 amino acids. The V gene lost 0 bases and the J gene lost 4 bases, with 14 bases spanning the gap. The CDR3 nucleotides are TGTGCCAGCAGCGTAGGCCCAGGGGCAGGTTACAATGAGCAGTTCTTC. Translated, it gives CASSVGPGAGYNEQFF.

This clone came up a few times. The J gene is TRBJ1-2, the V gene TRBV7-3; D is possibly TRBD1 (6 bases). V was trimmed by 5 bases and J by 6 bases, leaving 16 bases between them. The CDR3 is 14 amino acids. From germline, CDR1 is SGHTA and CDR2 FQGTGA. The chain's CDR3 is CASSPPNREDGYTF. For the CDR3, the DNA is TGTGCCAGCAGCCCCCCCAACAGGGAAGATGGCTACACCTTC.

The chain joins TRBV5-5 to TRBJ1-2; 8 positions agree with TRBD1. The CDR3 covers 15 residues. Germline CDR1 SGHKS, CDR2 YYEKEE (reference sequence). V shed 2 bases and J 8 bases; nucleotides not matched to a gene: 11. In DNA form, the CDR3 reads TGTGCCAGCAGCTTCGATAGGGCAGGGGGCAGAGGCTACACCTTC. Translation gives CASSFDRAGGRGYTF.

Only one count was recorded for this clone. This sequence joins TRBV6-1 and TRBJ1-1; perhaps TRBD1 as D (5 bases). The CDR3 length is 15 residues. In germline, CDR1 is MNHNS, CDR2 SASEGT. The germline V and J ends were trimmed by 7 bases and 3 bases, with 18 bases remaining between them. CDR3 sequence reads: CASTFVDGGDTEAFF. CDR3 sequence (DNA): TGTGCCAGCACCTTTGTCGATGGGGGGGACACTGAAGCTTTCTTT.

This clone was counted a few times. The chain has TRBV11-2 and TRBJ1-2, with 7 bases lining up with TRBD1. The CDR3 runs to 12 residues. Germline CDR1 and CDR2: SGHAT and FQNNGV. J gave up 12 bases and V 3 bases, and 7 bases lay outside the gene matches. CDR3 bases: TGTGCCAGCAGCTTCACATTGACAGGGCACACCTTC. Its translation: CASSFTLTGHTF. Combining the CDR3 with reference TRBV11-2 and TRBJ1-2 gives the whole variable domain EAGVAQSPRYKIIEKRQSVAFWCNPISGHATLYWYQQILGQGPKLLIQFQNNGVVDDSQLPKDRFSAERLKGVDSTLKIQPAKLEDSAVYLCASSFTLTGHTFGSGTRLTVV.

This rearrangement joins TRBV29-1 to TRBJ1-5; D might be TRBD1 (5 bases). V was cut by 6 bases and J by 1 base, with 10 bases left in between. Germline assignment: CDR1 SQVTM and CDR2 ANQGSEA. The CDR3 spans 13 residues. The CDR3 reads CSVGGGSNQPQHF. The CDR3 DNA reads as TGCAGCGTCGGGGGGGGAAGCAATCAGCCCCAGCATTTT.

This clone was seen a few times. V gene TRBV25-1 combines with J gene TRBJ1-2; a weak D match, TRBD1 (5 bases). V was clipped by 6 bases and J by 8 bases, with 13 bases between them. The length of the CDR3 is 12 residues. The germline CDR1 and CDR2 sequences are MGHDK and SYGVNS. The DNA of the CDR3 is TGTGCCAGCAGCGGGTGGGGGGGAGGCTACACCTTC. This encodes CASSGWGGGYTF.